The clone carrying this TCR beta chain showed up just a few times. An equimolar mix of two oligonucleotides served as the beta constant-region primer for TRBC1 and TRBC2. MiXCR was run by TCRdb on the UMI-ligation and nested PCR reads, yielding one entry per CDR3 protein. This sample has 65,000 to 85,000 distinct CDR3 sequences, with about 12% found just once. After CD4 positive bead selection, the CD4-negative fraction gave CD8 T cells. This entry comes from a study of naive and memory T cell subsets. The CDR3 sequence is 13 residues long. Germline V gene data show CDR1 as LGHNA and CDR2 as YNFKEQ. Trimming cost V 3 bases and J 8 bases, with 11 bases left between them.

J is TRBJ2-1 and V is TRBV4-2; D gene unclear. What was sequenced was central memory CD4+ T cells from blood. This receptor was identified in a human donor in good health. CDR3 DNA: TGTGCCAGCAGCCAGGTTGAGTTGTATGAGCAGTTCTTC. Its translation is CASSQVELYEQFF.